This record concerns one TCR beta chain sequence. Its antigen remains unknown. The sample originates from a study of T cell responses to AZD1222 COVID-19 vaccine. Study-wide points: The repertoires were collected only after the peak T cell response. Among spike-specific TCRs, nearly half reportedly target unmutated variant regions. Donors in the cohort were predominantly white British and more often female, and clonal diversity was possibly underestimated.

The CDR3 is 14 residues long. From germline, CDR1 is DFQATT and CDR2 SNEGSKA (reference sequence). V lost 3 bases to trimming and J lost 1 base, with 12 bases between them. The method was immunoSEQ multiplex PCR; TCRdb's version includes in-frame clones alone and lacks a portion of them. The sample lists 45,000 to 65,000 clones, about 87% occurring once. The source of this sequence is an adult who received the AZD1222 COVID-19 vaccine. V and J are TRBV20-1 and TRBJ1-1; D gene uncertain. The sample here was peripheral blood, taken 28 days after the second AZD1222 dose. The CDR3 DNA sequence: TGCAGTGCTAGTATGACCCCTGCGAACACTGAAGCTTTCTTT. It yields the protein CSASMTPANTEAFF.